Listed below are T cell receptor beta chains from one sample, sequenced in a study of OX40 agonist ivuxolimab in advanced cancers. TCRdb's table, derived via immunoSEQ multiplex PCR, lists solely in-frame clones and lacks some. The sample shows 89,000 or so clones, 70% to 90% of them seen only once. Sequencing was performed on CD4+ or CD8+ T cells sorted from blood, taken in a trial of the OX40 agonist ivuxolimab. Source of these receptors: an adult with an advanced solid tumor such as melanoma, head and neck, liver or kidney cancer. Each CDR3 is given with its conserved first and last residue. D genes are given only for firm matches. Size is stated for part of the rows, as once, few or many counts, or as a class when the clone is expanded.

v_gene	abundance	j_gene	d_gene	CDR3nt	CDR3aa
TRBV28	-	TRBJ2-1	TRBD2	TGTGCCATCTCACCGACTAGCGGCAATGAGCAGTTCTTC	CAISPTSGNEQFF
TRBV7-2	-	TRBJ2-6	TRBD2	TGTGCCAGCAGCTTTAGGACTAGCTCCGGGGCCAACGTCCTGACTTTC	CASSFRTSSGANVLTF
TRBV19	few	TRBJ1-1	TRBD1	TGTGCCAGTAGTCTCACCGGGACAGGGTCGAAGGCTTTCTTT	CASSLTGTGSKAFF
TRBV27	-	TRBJ1-2	-	TGTGCCAGCAGGCAGCAACAGGACCGCTATGGCTACACCTTC	CASRQQQDRYGYTF
TRBV4-2	-	TRBJ2-1	-	TGTGCCAGCAGCCAAGACTTCGGGGGCGCGAGGAATGAGCAGTTCTTC	CASSQDFGGARNEQFF
TRBV7-6	-	TRBJ1-1	-	TGTGCCAGCAGCTTAGAGGCCTTGAACACTGAAGCTTTCTTT	CASSLEALNTEAFF
TRBV29-1	once	TRBJ1-5	-	TGCAGCGTTCAAGCCTCAGGGGATCAGCCCCAGCATTTT	CSVQASGDQPQHF
TRBV5-8	-	TRBJ2-1	-	TGTGCCACCCCAAAGAGGGGTGCCTACAATGAGCAGTTCTTC	CATPKRGAYNEQFF
TRBV6-5	once	TRBJ2-7	-	TGTGCCAGCAGTCGGACGGGTACCTCCTACGAGCAGTACTTC	CASSRTGTSYEQYF
TRBV4-1	-	TRBJ2-1	-	TGCGCCAGCAGCCCCGTACCCTACAATGAGCAGTTCTTC	CASSPVPYNEQFF
TRBV28	-	TRBJ2-1	-	TGTGCCAGCAGGGGCCGCCGGAGGGCACTGTACAATGAGCAGTTCTTC	CASRGRRRALYNEQFF
TRBV6-1	-	TRBJ2-5	-	TGTGCCAGCAGCACAAACCGAGGGCACGAGACCCAGTACTTC	CASSTNRGHETQYF
TRBV10-3	-	TRBJ1-1	-	TGTGCCATTTCTAGTGGACAGACTTACACTGAAGCTTTCTTT	CAISSGQTYTEAFF
TRBV5-1	-	TRBJ2-7	TRBD1	TGCGCCAGCAGCGGCGGACAGGGGCCCTCCTACGAGCAGTACTTC	CASSGGQGPSYEQYF
TRBV28	-	TRBJ2-5	-	TGTGCCAGCAGTTCACCCGGGAACGGGCTGGAGACCCAGTACTTC	CASSSPGNGLETQYF
TRBV7-6	-	TRBJ2-7	-	TGTGCCAGCAGCTTCTCTCAGGGCGAGCAGTACTTC	CASSFSQGEQYF
TRBV29-1	-	TRBJ1-1	-	TGCAGCGTCTTCAAGGCGGAGAACGGGGGGACTGAAGCTTTCTTT	CSVFKAENGGTEAFF
TRBV7-2	-	TRBJ2-5	-	TGTGCCAGCAGCTTAATGAGTCAAGAGACCCAGTACTTC	CASSLMSQETQYF
TRBV27	-	TRBJ2-3	-	TGTGCCAGCCGTGACAGGTTCACAGATACGCAGTATTTT	CASRDRFTDTQYF
TRBV19	-	TRBJ1-1	-	TGTGCCAGTACGGCCCGGGCGGGGACTGAAGCTTTCTTT	CASTARAGTEAFF
TRBV7-6	-	TRBJ2-3	-	TGTGCCAGCAGCTCAACTAGCACAGATACGCAGTATTTT	CASSSTSTDTQYF
TRBV10-3	-	TRBJ2-7	TRBD1	TGTGCCATCAGGGGGGGACAGGGCAGAAGAGGAAACTCCTACGAGCAGTACTTC	CAIRGGQGRRGNSYEQYF
TRBV2	-	TRBJ1-5	-	TGTGCCAGCAGTGCCAGTAGCAATCAGCCCCAGCATTTT	CASSASSNQPQHF
TRBV5-6	-	TRBJ1-3	-	TGTGCCAGCAGATGGGGGGAAAACTCTGGAAACACCATATATTTT	CASRWGENSGNTIYF
TRBV11-1	-	TRBJ1-1	-	TGTGCCAGCAGCCCCCGGGCCCAGAACACTGAAGCTTTCTTT	CASSPRAQNTEAFF
TRBV2	-	TRBJ2-1	-	TGTGCCAGCACCGAAGGAGTTTTTGAGCAGTTCTTC	CASTEGVFEQFF
TRBV9	-	TRBJ1-1	-	TGTGCCAGCAGCCGGGTTGGGCCAACTGAAGCTTTCTTT	CASSRVGPTEAFF
TRBV19	-	TRBJ2-2	TRBD2	TGTGCCAGTAAAACCCTAGCGGGAAACACCGGGGAGCTGTTTTTT	CASKTLAGNTGELFF
TRBV7-2	-	TRBJ2-1	-	TGTGCCAGCAGGCGGTACTGGGGGCAATCCTACAATGAGCAGTTCTTC	CASRRYWGQSYNEQFF
TRBV30	-	TRBJ2-5	-	TGTGCCTGGAGCACATACAGGGAGACCCAGTACTTC	CAWSTYRETQYF
TRBV29-1	-	TRBJ2-2	TRBD2	TGCAGCGTTGAAGGAACTAGCGGGAGGGCCGGGGAGCTGTTTTTT	CSVEGTSGRAGELFF
TRBV4-3	-	TRBJ2-1	TRBD2	TGCGCCAGCAGCCAAGAGGCTAGCGGCTACAATGAGCAGTTCTTC	CASSQEASGYNEQFF
TRBV15	-	TRBJ2-3	TRBD2	TGTGCCACCAGCTCCCGACTAGCCTTAAGCACAGATACGCAGTATTTT	CATSSRLALSTDTQYF
TRBV5-1	-	TRBJ2-3	TRBD2	TGCGCCAGCAGCCCAATTTCGGGGGGTACGCAGTATTTT	CASSPISGGTQYF
TRBV2	-	TRBJ2-3	-	TGTGCCACTGCGGGACCTTCTGGCACAGATACGCAGTATTTT	CATAGPSGTDTQYF
TRBV6-1	-	TRBJ2-5	-	TGTGCCAGCAGACCCGGGGAAGAGACCCAGTACTTC	CASRPGEETQYF
TRBV29-1	-	TRBJ2-7	TRBD2	TGCAGCGTTGTTGGAGCGGGAGGAACCTACGAGCAGTACTTC	CSVVGAGGTYEQYF